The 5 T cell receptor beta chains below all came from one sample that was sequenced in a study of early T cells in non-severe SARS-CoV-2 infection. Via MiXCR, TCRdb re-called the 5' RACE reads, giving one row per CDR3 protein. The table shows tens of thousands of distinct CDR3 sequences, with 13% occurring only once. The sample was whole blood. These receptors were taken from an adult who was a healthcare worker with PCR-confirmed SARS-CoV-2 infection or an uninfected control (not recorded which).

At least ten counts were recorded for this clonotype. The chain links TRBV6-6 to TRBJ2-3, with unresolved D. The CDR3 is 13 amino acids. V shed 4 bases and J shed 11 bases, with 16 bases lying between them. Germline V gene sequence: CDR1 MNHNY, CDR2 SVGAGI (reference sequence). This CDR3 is CASSSTYGRRQYF. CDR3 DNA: TGTGCCAGCAGTTCTACATACGGGCGGAGGCAGTATTTT.

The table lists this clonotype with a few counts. The CDR3 region has the DNA TGCGCCAGCAGCCAAGTTCACGGACCTAATTCACCCCTCCACTTT. Protein sequence: CASSQVHGPNSPLHF. The chain combines TRBV4-3 with TRBJ1-6; no firm D call. V lost 1 base, J lost 6 bases, and 10 bases lay in between. CDR3 length: 15 residues. Germline CDR1 and CDR2: LGHNA and YSLEER.

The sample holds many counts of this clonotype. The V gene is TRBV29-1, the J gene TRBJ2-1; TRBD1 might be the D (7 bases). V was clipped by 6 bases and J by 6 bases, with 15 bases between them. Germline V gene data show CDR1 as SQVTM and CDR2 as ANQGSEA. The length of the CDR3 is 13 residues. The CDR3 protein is CSVLHRGGNEQFF. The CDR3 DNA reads TGCAGCGTGTTGCACAGGGGAGGCAATGAGCAGTTCTTC.

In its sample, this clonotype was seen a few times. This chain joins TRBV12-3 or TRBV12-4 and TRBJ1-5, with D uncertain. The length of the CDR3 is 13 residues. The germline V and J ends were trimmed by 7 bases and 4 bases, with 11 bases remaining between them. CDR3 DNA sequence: TGTGCCAGCAAAATATCGGCAAATCAGCCCCAGCATTTT. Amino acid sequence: CASKISANQPQHF.

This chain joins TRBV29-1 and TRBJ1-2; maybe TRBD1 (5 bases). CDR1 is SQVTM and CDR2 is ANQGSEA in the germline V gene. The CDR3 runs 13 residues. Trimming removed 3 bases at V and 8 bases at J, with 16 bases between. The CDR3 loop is CSVDWLQGVGYTF. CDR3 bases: TGCAGCGTTGATTGGTTACAAGGGGTAGGCTACACCTTC.